Shown below are 15 T cell receptor beta chains from a single sample sequenced in a study of T cell responses to AZD1222 COVID-19 vaccine. The repertoire was sequenced with immunoSEQ multiplex PCR; TCRdb's copy has only in-frame clones and lacks some. The sample lists under 150,000 clones, about nine tenths occurring once. This specimen was peripheral blood, taken on day 0 of AZD1222 vaccination. All receptors come from an adult in good health.

The rearrangement links TRBV10-1 to TRBJ1-5; possible D gene TRBD1, 5 bases. Deletions cut 3 bases from V and 9 bases from J, with 9 bases between. The CDR3 loop spans 12 amino acids. CDR1 is WNHNN, CDR2 SYGVQD, per germline (reference sequence). The CDR3 DNA sequence: TGCGCCAGCAGTGAAGGGGTTCGGCCCCAGCATTTT. This translates into CASSEGVRPQHF.

This clone was seen a single time. The gene calls are TRBV27 and TRBJ2-7; D may match TRBD1 or TRBD2 (6 bases each). The CDR3 consists of 21 residues. With 2 bases removed from V and 1 base from J, the gap between germline ends came to 30 bases. Germline V gene data show CDR1 as MNHEY and CDR2 as SMNVEV (reference sequence). The CDR3 nucleotides are TGTGCCAGCAGTTTACGTACCGGGCGGGACACAGGCCCCTTTTGGTCCTACGAGCAGTACTTC. Protein product: CASSLRTGRDTGPFWSYEQYF.

Regarding this clone: Other DNA sequences of this sample code for an identical CDR3. The genes are TRBV28 and TRBJ1-4; D ambiguous. The CDR3 consists of 12 residues. Deletions cut 6 bases from V and 5 bases from J, with 7 bases between. Germline CDR1 MDHEN, CDR2 SYDVKM. CDR3 region: CASSAGNEKLFF. The CDR3 bases are TGTGCCAGCAGCGCCGGGAATGAAAAACTGTTTTTT.

The chain's CDR3 is CASSLGGLSTDTQYF. The CDR3 DNA reads as TGTGCCAGCAGCTTAGGGGGCCTGAGCACAGATACGCAGTATTTT. The chain couples TRBV7-8 to TRBJ2-3, with D maybe TRBD1 (5 bases). CDR3 length equals 15 residues. With 1 base removed from V and 0 bases from J, the gap between germline ends came to 8 bases. Germline CDR1 and CDR2: SGHVS and FQNEAQ.

The chain employs TRBV5-4 and TRBJ1-2, with D hard to call. Looked up from germline, CDR1 is SGHNT and CDR2 is YYREEE (reference sequence). Trimming shortened V by 4 bases and J by 2 bases, and 15 bases separated the two germline ends. CDR3 length: 15 amino acids. The CDR3 DNA follows: TGTGCCAGCAGCCCTGGGCTCACAGAGAACTATGGCTACACCTTC. Protein: CASSPGLTENYGYTF.

This clone has just a few counts. This rearrangement joins TRBV2 to TRBJ1-1; 8 positions match TRBD1. This CDR3 has 15 amino acids. Per the germline V gene, CDR1 is SNHLY and CDR2 is FYNNEI. V gave up 4 bases and J gave up 0 bases; unmatched junction bases: 4. CDR3 sequence: CASSGWDRLNTEAFF. CDR3 in DNA: TGTGCCAGCAGTGGCTGGGACAGGCTGAACACTGAAGCTTTCTTT.

The chain is built from TRBV9 and TRBJ1-5; D is uncertain. The CDR3 covers 15 residues. V lost 3 bases and J 0 bases, leaving 10 bases between the germline ends. Germline CDR1 and CDR2: SGDLS and YYNGEE. CDR3 amino acids: CASSEGSYSNQPQHF. Written as DNA, the CDR3 is TGTGCCAGCAGCGAGGGCAGCTATAGCAATCAGCCCCAGCATTTT.

The chain has TRBV28 and TRBJ1-6; D might be TRBD1 (6 bases). Per the germline V gene, CDR1 is MDHEN and CDR2 is SYDVKM. V gave up 6 bases and J gave up 3 bases, with 15 bases separating them. CDR3 size: 16 residues. The chain's CDR3 is CASSPVGGNYNSPLHF. The CDR3 nucleotides read TGTGCCAGCAGCCCGGTGGGGGGCAACTATAATTCACCCCTCCACTTT.

This chain connects TRBV6-2 or TRBV6-3 to TRBJ2-7; 11 bases line up with TRBD2. The CDR3 consists of 14 residues. CDR1 and CDR2 from the germline V gene are MNHEY and SVGEGT. Unmatched junction bases numbered 3, after V lost 6 bases and J lost 2 bases. CDR3 in DNA: TGTGCCAGCAGCTCGGGACTAGCGGCCTACGAGCAGTACTTC. This sequence encodes CASSSGLAAYEQYF.

The V call is TRBV27, the J call TRBJ2-7, with D unclear. Trimming took off 0 bases at V and 3 bases at J, with 9 bases between the two ends. The CDR3 covers 14 residues. Per germline, CDR1 MNHEY and CDR2 SMNVEV (reference sequence). In DNA form, the CDR3 reads TGTGCCAGCAGTTTATCTGGGGTGGGCTACGAGCAGTACTTC. Amino acid sequence: CASSLSGVGYEQYF.

This chain connects TRBV3-1 (or the pseudogene TRBV3-2) to TRBJ1-6; 11 bases are shared with TRBD1. V was pared by 1 base and J by 7 bases, with 0 bases of the junction left unmatched. The CDR3 is 15 amino acids. Per germline, CDR1 LGHDT and CDR2 YNNKEL (reference sequence). CDR3 in DNA: TGTGCCAGCAGCCAAGGGACAGGGGGCAATTCACCCCTCCACTTT. Translating it yields CASSQGTGGNSPLHF.

V gene TRBV6-2 or TRBV6-3 combines with J gene TRBJ2-7; D may correspond to TRBD1 or TRBD2 (5 bases each). Germline values: CDR1 MNHEY, CDR2 SVGEGT. The CDR3 is 18 amino acids. V was clipped by 0 bases and J by 3 bases, with 21 bases between them. The CDR3 region has the DNA TGTGCCAGCAGTTACTCAGGGACCACCGATTTAGGGTTCTACGAGCAGTACTTC. Amino acids: CASSYSGTTDLGFYEQYF.

The gene calls are TRBV29-1 and TRBJ1-4; D is undetermined. Trimming cost V 4 bases and J 0 bases, with 6 bases left between them. The length of the CDR3 is 13 residues. Germline lookup yields CDR1 SQVTM and CDR2 ANQGSEA. The CDR3 sequence: CSVVYATNEKLFF. The DNA for the CDR3 is TGCAGCGTTGTATATGCAACTAATGAAAAACTGTTTTTT.

This chain joins TRBV15 and TRBJ2-3; D unresolved. CDR3 length equals 15 residues. Trimming removed 0 bases at V and 11 bases at J, with 18 bases between. Germline-derived CDR1 and CDR2 are LNHNV and YYDKDF (reference sequence). The CDR3 is CATSRDNRQPLEQYF. The CDR3 coding sequence is TGTGCCACCAGCAGAGATAATCGTCAGCCCCTGGAGCAGTATTTT.

This sequence joins TRBV7-9 and TRBJ2-2, with 9 bases identical to TRBD2. The CDR3 contains 15 residues. Germline V CDR1 and CDR2: SEHNR, FQNEAQ (reference sequence). V was clipped by 8 bases and J by 2 bases; unmatched bases: 6. In DNA, the CDR3 is TGTGCCAGCTCGAGACTAGCGGTAAACACCGGGGAGCTGTTTTTT. Translated, it gives CASSRLAVNTGELFF. The whole variable domain, filled in from reference TRBV7-9 and TRBJ2-2, reads DTGVSQNPRHKITKRGQNVTFRCDPISEHNRLYWYRQTLGQGPEFLTYFQNEAQLEKSRLLSDRFSAERPKGSFSTLEIQRTEQGDSAMYLCASSRLAVNTGELFFGEGSRLTVL.